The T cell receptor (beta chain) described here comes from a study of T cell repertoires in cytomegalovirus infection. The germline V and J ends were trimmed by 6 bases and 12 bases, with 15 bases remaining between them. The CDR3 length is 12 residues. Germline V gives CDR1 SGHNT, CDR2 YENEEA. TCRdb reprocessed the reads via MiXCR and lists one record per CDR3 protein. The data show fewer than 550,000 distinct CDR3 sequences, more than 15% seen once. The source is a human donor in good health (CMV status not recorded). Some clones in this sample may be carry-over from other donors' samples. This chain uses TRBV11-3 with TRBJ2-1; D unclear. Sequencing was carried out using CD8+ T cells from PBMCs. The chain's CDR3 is CASSHVADGQFF. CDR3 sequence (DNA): TGTGCCAGCAGTCACGTGGCGGATGGGCAGTTCTTC.